This T cell receptor beta chain was captured by sequencing in a study of cytomegalovirus exposure and HLA in healthy donors. Overall study findings and caveats: Productive rates of about 90% or about 30% were seen for most TCR beta V segments in an earlier analysis. In vitro data verified a few CMV-associated chains as specific for CMV antigens. TRBV6-2, TRBV6-3 and some other V segments were excluded as indistinguishable.

This clone has only a few counts. Its antigen is as yet unknown. V shed 7 bases and J 7 bases; nucleotides not matched to a gene: 12. The CDR3 consists of 15 residues. Looked up from germline, CDR1 is SGHDT and CDR2 is YYEEEE. PCR used 60 Vbeta primers and 13 Jbeta primers. Some clones are missing from TCRdb's copy, which holds only in-frame ones; the method was immunoSEQ multiplex PCR. The profile covers 100,000 or so clones, with about four fifths appearing a single time and 1.3% taken by the ten largest. The source of this sequence is a man aged 40-49 years in good health and CMV-seronegative. The rearrangement joins TRBV5-6 to TRBJ1-4, with 8 bases that match TRBD1. Sequences were obtained from PBMCs. The CDR3, as DNA: TGTGCCAGCCATATGGACGTCCAGGGGGCTGAAAAACTGTTTTTT. It is translated as CASHMDVQGAEKLFF.